Below, 5 T cell receptor beta chains from the same sample are listed, as sequenced in a study of T cell responses to AZD1222 COVID-19 vaccine. Using immunoSEQ multiplex PCR, the repertoire was profiled, and TCRdb retains in-frame clones only, with some absent. Here the sample spans approximately 220,000 clones, approximately 94% being singletons. Sequencing was performed on peripheral blood, taken on day 0 of MenACWY control vaccination. These receptors came from an adult in good health.

V and J are TRBV7-2 and TRBJ1-6; possible D gene TRBD1, 5 bases. The CDR3 has 14 amino acids. Per the germline V gene, CDR1 is SGHTA and CDR2 is FQGNSA. The germline V and J ends were trimmed by 6 bases and 5 bases, with 11 bases remaining between them. CDR3 coding DNA: TGTGCCAGCAGGGGGGGGTCCCATAATTCACCCCTCCACTTT. It codes for CASRGGSHNSPLHF.

DNA of the CDR3: TGTGCCAGCAAAAGACAGGGTGGAAATGAAAAACTGTTTTTT. This translates into CASKRQGGNEKLFF. The rearrangement links TRBV27 to TRBJ1-4; 7 bases are a match to TRBD1. The CDR3 runs 14 residues. Trimming at V came to 7 bases and at J to 5 bases, leaving 7 bases not matched to a gene. CDR1 is MNHEY and CDR2 is SMNVEV in the germline V gene (reference sequence). Based on the CDR3 plus reference TRBV27 and TRBJ1-4, the full variable domain is EAQVTQNPRYLITVTGKKLTVTCSQNMNHEYMSWYRQDPGLGLRQIYYSMNVEVTDKGDVPEGYKVSRKEKRNFPLILESPSPNQTSLYFCASKRQGGNEKLFFGSGTQLSVL.

The rearrangement uses TRBV12-3 or TRBV12-4 and TRBJ1-4; D is undetermined. The CDR3 spans 11 residues. Between the trimmed V and J ends, which lost 4 bases and 6 bases, there was a span of 3 bases. CDR3 DNA: TGTGCCAGCAGTTCGTATGAAAAACTGTTTTTT. Its protein product is CASSSYEKLFF.

The chain links TRBV30 to TRBJ1-4; 8 positions match TRBD1. With 5 bases clipped from V and 8 bases from J, the junction kept 10 bases outside the gene matches. CDR3 size: 14 residues. Per germline, CDR1 GTSNPN and CDR2 SVGIG (reference sequence). CDR3 residues: CAWGQGGLREKLFF. CDR3 nucleotide sequence: TGTGCCTGGGGACAGGGTGGGCTTCGAGAAAAACTGTTTTTT.

J is TRBJ1-2 and V is TRBV15, with TRBD1 as a possible D gene (6 bases). Trimming removed 2 bases from V and 0 bases from J, with 19 bases in between. CDR1 LNHNV and CDR2 YYDKDF come from the germline V gene (reference sequence). This CDR3 region has 18 residues. The CDR3 reads CATSRSRGQTVSNYGYTF. CDR3 sequence (DNA): TGTGCCACCAGCAGATCTCGAGGACAGACCGTCTCTAACTATGGCTACACCTTC.